This TCR beta chain originates from a study of blood T cell repertoires in COVID-19. At the level of the study: Collection of acute and convalescent COVID-19 samples took place in the United States, Italy and Spain. In each case, the material was cDNA or gDNA derived from T cells, B-cell-depleted T cells, or PBMCs.

Original methodology: It was from reference gene primer amplification that nucleated cell counts were estimated. Assay: immunoSEQ multiplex PCR; the TCRdb copy retains only in-frame clones and omits some. The V and J calls and clone size come from that table; D and trimming were worked out from the DNA. The sample comprises tens of thousands of clones, 70% to 90% of which are singletons, and around 12% rests with the top ten. Per germline, CDR1 SEHNR and CDR2 FQNEAQ (reference sequence). The CDR3 consists of 14 residues. Trimming pared 3 bases from V and 4 bases from J, leaving 12 bases between. The chain couples TRBV7-9 to TRBJ1-1, with D possibly TRBD1 on 5 matching bases. This receptor was obtained from a human donor in a cohort sampled during active COVID-19. Sequencing was carried out using peripheral blood. The CDR3 is CASSFLGASTEAFF. For the CDR3, the DNA is TGTGCCAGCAGCTTTTTAGGGGCTTCCACTGAAGCTTTCTTT.